This T cell receptor (beta chain) was recovered during a study of response to subunit inactivated influenza vaccine. The study's findings and limits: Authors suggested each seasonal influenza vaccination recruits few new T cells.

CDR1 and CDR2 from the germline V gene are MNHEY and SMNVEV (reference sequence). V lost 7 bases to trimming and J lost 2 bases, with 18 bases between them. This CDR3 comprises 15 residues. TCRdb used MiXCR to reprocess the RT-PCR reads, holding one entry per CDR3 protein. The sample lists about 570,000 distinct CDR3 sequences, 10% to 15% occurring once. With respect to this clonotype: The antigen is undetermined. The CDR3 carries no conserved terminal phenylalanine or tryptophan, so it likely arises from a read error.

Sequenced here: PBMCs from blood, sampled on the day of vaccination. This clonotype was obtained from a man aged 50 to 59 who received an inactivated influenza vaccine. The chain carries TRBV27 and TRBJ2-7; possibly TRBD2 for D (5 bases). CDR3 loop: CASMLVYGETYEQYL. CDR3 DNA: TGTGCCAGCATGTTGGTTTACGGGGAGACCTACGAGCAGTACTTG.